The T cell receptor beta chain described here comes from a study of identifying expanded T cells in peripheral blood. Study-level results: Variance in clone template counts between two-week samples significantly increased with total template count across all healthy donors. Approximately 1.2 clones differed between technical replicates, versus about 15 and 19 over time.

No infections or other immune events were documented during collection. On this clone itself: Its antigen is undetermined.

TCRdb's table, derived via immunoSEQ multiplex PCR, lists solely in-frame clones and lacks some. The sample contains more than 70,000 clones, 75% to 90% of which appear only once. Sample: blood. The sequence was obtained from a person aged 18 to 75 in good health.

This chain's CDR3 is CASSVATGQPQHF. CDR3 sequence (DNA): TGTGCCAGCAGCGTAGCTACGGGGCAGCCCCAGCATTTT. The V gene is TRBV9, the J gene TRBJ1-5; D uncertain. CDR1 and CDR2 from the germline V gene are SGDLS and YYNGEE. The CDR3 contains 13 residues. V lost 0 bases, J lost 7 bases, and 8 bases lay in between.